These T cell receptor beta chains were read from a single sample in a study of T cells after yellow fever vaccination. TCRdb redid the calling of the 5' RACE reads with MiXCR, one entry per CDR3 protein. The sample has roughly 150,000 distinct CDR3 sequences, roughly 8% seen once. The source was CD4+ T cells sorted from PBMCs, collected 5 days after the yellow fever booster vaccination. These receptors all come from a man in his thirties or forties who received the YFV17D yellow fever vaccine. The CDR3 runs from the conserved cysteine through the conserved F or W. D genes are given only for firm matches. Part of the rows lack a size; the others show once, few, many or a class for expanded clones.

CDR3 length,V gene,J gene,clone size,D gene,CDR3 protein,CDR3 DNA
13,TRBV7-9,TRBJ1-1,-,-,CASSLSGPTEAFF,TGTGCCAGCAGCTTGTCCGGGCCTACTGAAGCTTTCTTT
17,TRBV20-1,TRBJ2-2,many,-,CSARDIGAGSSTGELFF,TGCAGTGCTAGAGATATCGGGGCTGGCTCAAGTACCGGGGAGCTGTTTTTT
13,TRBV20-1,TRBJ2-5,few,TRBD1,CSAPHRGQETQYF,TGCAGTGCTCCACACAGGGGCCAAGAGACCCAGTACTTC
16,TRBV27,TRBJ2-7,many,TRBD2,CASSLKGAAGGYEQYF,TGTGCCAGCAGCCTTAAGGGCGCGGCGGGAGGCTACGAGCAGTACTTC
19,TRBV7-4,TRBJ1-5,-,-,CASSKIVTGTHYSNQPQHF,TGTGCCAGCAGCAAAATAGTAACAGGCACCCACTATAGCAATCAGCCCCAGCATTTT
15,TRBV28,TRBJ2-1,many,TRBD2,CASSLSASGSNEQFF,TGTGCCAGCAGTTTATCGGCTAGCGGGAGTAATGAGCAGTTCTTC
15,TRBV5-8,TRBJ2-7,many,TRBD2,CASSLASSGNYEQYF,TGTGCCAGCAGCTTGGCGTCTAGCGGGAACTACGAGCAGTACTTC
13,TRBV5-1,TRBJ2-7,few,-,CASSPDAGGQEYF,TGCGCCAGCAGCCCGGATGCGGGAGGACAGGAGTACTTC
15,TRBV2,TRBJ2-1,many,TRBD2,CASSGEGLAGFGRFF,TGTGCCAGCAGTGGGGAGGGACTAGCGGGCTTTGGGCGGTTCTTC
13,TRBV7-9,TRBJ2-3,many,-,CASSLAAVDTQYF,TGTGCCAGCAGCTTAGCAGCCGTAGATACGCAGTATTTT
14,TRBV12-3/TRBV12-4,TRBJ2-3,many,TRBD1,CADRQGSMTDTQYF,TGTGCCGACAGACAGGGGTCTATGACAGATACGCAGTATTTT
13,TRBV6-5,TRBJ2-1,many,-,CASSHGASNEQFF,TGTGCCAGCAGTCACGGAGCGAGCAATGAGCAGTTCTTC
13,TRBV5-4,TRBJ2-5,-,-,CASRLQGGETQYF,TGTGCCAGCAGACTTCAGGGTGGCGAGACCCAGTACTTC
14,TRBV7-2,TRBJ2-3,many,-,CASSSAGSGDTQYF,TGTGCCAGCAGCTCGGCGGGTTCCGGGGATACGCAGTATTTT
13,TRBV20-1,TRBJ2-1,many,TRBD1,CRLGTGNHNEQFF,TGCAGGCTCGGGACAGGGAACCACAATGAGCAGTTCTTC
12,TRBV28,TRBJ2-5,many,-,CASRDSRETQYF,TGTGCCAGCAGGGACAGTAGAGAGACCCAGTACTTC
13,TRBV7-2,TRBJ1-6,-,-,CASSLVTVSPLHF,TGTGCCAGCAGCTTAGTGACCGTTTCACCCCTCCACTTT
18,TRBV30,TRBJ2-7,-,TRBD2,CAFLKTSGRLRSSYEQYF,TGTGCCTTTCTTAAGACTAGCGGGAGATTGAGGAGCTCCTACGAGCAGTACTTC
15,TRBV12-3/TRBV12-4,TRBJ1-2,-,TRBD1,CASSLVTGGNYGYTF,TGTGCCAGCAGTTTGGTAACAGGGGGAAACTATGGCTACACCTTC
15,TRBV18,TRBJ1-5,many,-,CASSPPSDSNQPQHF,TGTGCCAGCTCACCACCGTCGGACAGCAATCAGCCCCAGCATTTT
15,TRBV7-2,TRBJ2-7,many,-,CASSLRRTNSYEQYF,TGTGCCAGCAGCTTACGACGAACAAACTCCTACGAGCAGTACTTC
16,TRBV24-1,TRBJ2-3,many,-,CATSDLGSEGTDTQYF,TGTGCCACCAGTGATTTGGGTTCGGAGGGAACAGATACGCAGTATTTT
16,TRBV7-9,TRBJ2-7,many,TRBD2,CASSFSLLAGGYEQYF,TGTGCCAGCAGCTTTAGTCTGCTAGCGGGAGGGTACGAGCAGTACTTC
14,TRBV5-1,TRBJ2-2,many,-,CASSLVISTGELFF,TGCGCCAGCAGCTTGGTTATTAGCACCGGGGAGCTGTTTTTT
13,TRBV11-2,TRBJ2-1,many,-,CASRGAGNNEQFF,TGTGCCAGCAGGGGGGCGGGGAACAATGAGCAGTTCTTC
14,TRBV30,TRBJ1-2,-,-,CAWSEWRTSYGYTF,TGTGCCTGGAGTGAATGGCGGACTTCCTATGGCTACACCTTC
13,TRBV6-2/TRBV6-3,TRBJ1-5,many,-,CASSYQVGQPQHF,TGTGCCAGCAGTTACCAAGTGGGGCAGCCCCAGCATTTT
14,TRBV10-3,TRBJ1-6,many,-,CATKASGDNSPLHF,TGTGCCACCAAGGCGTCAGGGGATAATTCACCCCTCCACTTT
19,TRBV11-2,TRBJ2-1,many,TRBD2,CASSPPAGGPSGSYNEQFF,TGTGCCAGCAGCCCCCCCGCGGGAGGGCCCTCGGGGAGCTACAATGAGCAGTTCTTC
17,TRBV6-5,TRBJ1-2,many,-,CASSHLSSSNMGRGYTF,TGTGCCAGCAGCCATTTATCGTCGTCCAACATGGGCCGTGGCTACACCTTC
14,TRBV20-1,TRBJ2-5,many,TRBD2,CSGQTSGGQGTQYF,TGCAGTGGCCAGACTAGCGGGGGCCAGGGGACCCAATACTTC
13,TRBV20-1,TRBJ2-7,many,TRBD1,CSASRDRVYEQYF,TGCAGTGCTAGTCGGGACAGGGTGTACGAGCAGTACTTC
14,TRBV12-3/TRBV12-4,TRBJ2-7,many,TRBD1,CASTGDSTLGPQYF,TGTGCCAGCACCGGGGACAGTACTCTAGGCCCGCAGTACTTC